Only one count was recorded for the clone carrying this TCR beta chain. This specimen belongs to a study of blood T cell repertoires in COVID-19. The assay was immunoSEQ multiplex PCR, and TCRdb's table has in-frame clones only and misses some. The data show 160,000 or so clones, around 80% seen once. Germline lookup yields CDR1 SGHRS and CDR2 YFSETQ. The V and J ends lost 0 bases and 2 bases respectively, with 13 bases between them. This CDR3 is 16 amino acids long. The sequencing sample was made of peripheral blood. The V call is TRBV5-1, the J call TRBJ2-3; D gene uncertain. The TCR sequence derives from a woman over 75 with acute or convalescent COVID-19. As DNA, the CDR3 is TGCGCCAGCAGCTTGGCCTTGGCAGGAACCACAGATACGCAGTATTTT. The encoded protein is CASSLALAGTTDTQYF.